The present T cell receptor (beta chain) was sequenced within a study of shared T cell receptors in the human thymus. Method: immunoSEQ multiplex PCR; TCRdb's copy keeps in-frame clones and lacks some. The repertoire has some 700,000 clones, 80% to 90% of them found once; the top ten carry approximately 0.01%. On this clone itself: Other DNA sequences in this sample translate to the same CDR3.

V was cut by 2 bases and J by 10 bases, with 15 bases left in between. This CDR3 has 15 amino acids. The germline V gene has CDR1 MNHEY and CDR2 SVGAGI. The same data also went into a second study, on human thymus T cells. According to that study: From resections taken during corrective heart surgery, the thymus tissue was obtained.

The receptor was derived from a girl less than two years old with a congenital heart defect. J is TRBJ1-6 and V is TRBV6-5; D is ambiguous. The source material was thymocytes. Written as DNA, the CDR3 is TGTGCCAGCAGTTACGGAGGAGGGTTTGGATCACCCCTCCACTTT. Its translation: CASSYGGGFGSPLHF.